This T cell receptor (beta chain) was sequenced during a study (dated by TCRdb to 2022 to 2024). PBMCs were separated from peripheral blood, and TCR beta sequencing was performed on genomic DNA obtained from unsorted PBMCs. Concerning this clone: Its antigen is not yet known. Base-call qualities are not available, and no considerably larger clone is one nucleotide away.

On the study overall, not on this receptor specifically: According to the authors, more investigation is needed, including longitudinal sampling and evaluation of a control group.

Survey-level sequencing on the immunoSEQ platform was used to profile the TCR beta chain repertoires. In the original analysis: CDR3 amino acid length spectratypes and V-J pairing frequencies were compared, and repertoire diversity was measured with the inverse Simpson index. To annotate clonotypes specific to SARS-CoV-2, CMV, influenza A and EBV, TCR beta CDR3 sequences were compared against VDJdb. In TCRdb, the immuneACCESS table is reduced to in-frame sequences with V and J assigned. These tables do not hold every clone; where another copy was compared, an unresolved V gene accounts for under half, and the others remain unexplained. V and J calls and clone size are given by that table; D and trimming were obtained from the DNA. The sample records approximately 70,000 clones, over 85% of which are singletons. The top ten hold roughly 4.5% of the sample. Trimming removed 3 bases from V and 8 bases from J, leaving 9 bases between the germline ends. For CDR1 and CDR2, the germline V gene lists SGHRS and YFSETQ. The CDR3 runs 13 amino acids, cysteine and phenylalanine included. Kept here is only the CDR3 DNA, which spans 39 bases and is read in frame from base 1.

The clonotype originates from a man aged 40-49 years with rheumatoid arthritis. Input material: PBMCs. The chain is encoded by TRBV5-1 joined to TRBJ1-6, with TRBD1 perhaps the D gene, on 5 matching bases. The encoded CDR3 is CASSWDWDSPLHF. In nucleotides, the sequence is TGCGCCAGCAGCTGGGACTGGGATTCACCCCTCCACTTT.